Listed here are 2 T cell receptor beta chains from one sample, sequenced in a study of T-cell reconstitution after alpha-beta-depleted transplantation in children. Construction of the TCRbeta library involved unique molecular identifiers. Each CDR3 protein is one row after TCRdb ran MiXCR on the PCR reads. Of 500,000 or so distinct CDR3 sequences listed, about 31% are singletons. The material was PBMCs from the stem cell graft donor, obtained from the stem cell graft. The receptors originated from a human donor who donated a stem cell graft to a child with aplastic anemia.

This clonotype has only a few counts. This rearrangement joins TRBV7-9 to TRBJ2-5; TRBD2 aligns across 7 bases. Germline CDR1 is SEHNR and CDR2 is FQNEAQ (reference sequence). J was trimmed by 5 bases and V by 5 bases; bases with no gene match: 8. The CDR3 covers 14 residues. This CDR3 is CASSHAGVWETQYF. CDR3 sequence (DNA): TGTGCCAGCAGCCATGCGGGGGTATGGGAGACCCAGTACTTC.

This clonotype was observed a few times. This chain's CDR3 is CASSTDRELFF. CDR3 DNA sequence: TGTGCCAGCAGCACGGACAGGGAGCTGTTTTTT. The V call is TRBV7-9, the J call TRBJ2-2, with D possibly matching TRBD1 (5 bases). Trimming cost V 5 bases and J 9 bases, with 7 bases left between them. From germline, CDR1 is SEHNR and CDR2 FQNEAQ (reference sequence). The CDR3 consists of 11 residues.